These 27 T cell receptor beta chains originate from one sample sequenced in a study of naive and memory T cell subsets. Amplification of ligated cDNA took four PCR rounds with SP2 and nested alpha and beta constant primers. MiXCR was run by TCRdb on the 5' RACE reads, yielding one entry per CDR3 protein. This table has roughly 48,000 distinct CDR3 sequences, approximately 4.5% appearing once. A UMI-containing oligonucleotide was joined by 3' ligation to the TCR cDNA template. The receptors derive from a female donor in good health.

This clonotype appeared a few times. Here the CDR3 reads CSVGENFNEQFF. The CDR3 DNA follows: TGCAGCGTGGGGGAGAATTTCAATGAGCAGTTCTTC. This rearrangement joins TRBV29-1 to TRBJ2-1; D tentatively fits TRBD1 or TRBD2 (5 bases each). This CDR3 is 12 amino acids long. V was shortened by 6 bases and J by 6 bases, with 12 bases between the two germline ends. The germline V gene has CDR1 SQVTM and CDR2 ANQGSEA.

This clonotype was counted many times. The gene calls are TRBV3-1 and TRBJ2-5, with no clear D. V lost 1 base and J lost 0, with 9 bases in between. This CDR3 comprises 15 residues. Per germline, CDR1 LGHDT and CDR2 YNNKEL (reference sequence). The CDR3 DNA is TGTGCCAGCAGCCAAGTCTGGAAGTACCAAGAGACCCAGTACTTC. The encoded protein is CASSQVWKYQETQYF.

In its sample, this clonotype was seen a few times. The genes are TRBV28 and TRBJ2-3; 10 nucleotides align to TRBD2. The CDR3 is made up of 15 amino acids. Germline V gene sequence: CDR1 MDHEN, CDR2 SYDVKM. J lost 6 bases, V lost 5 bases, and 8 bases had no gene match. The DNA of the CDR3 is TGTGCCAGCAGTAGTAGCGGGAGGCCCGGGGATACGCAGTATTTT. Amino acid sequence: CASSSSGRPGDTQYF.

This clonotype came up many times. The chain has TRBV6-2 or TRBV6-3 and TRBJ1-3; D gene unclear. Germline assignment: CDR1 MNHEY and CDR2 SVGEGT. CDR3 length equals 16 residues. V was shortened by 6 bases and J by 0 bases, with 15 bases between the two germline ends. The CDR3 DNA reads TGTGCCAGCAGCTCCTCCGGACGGAGCTCTGGAAACACCATATATTTT. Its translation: CASSSSGRSSGNTIYF.

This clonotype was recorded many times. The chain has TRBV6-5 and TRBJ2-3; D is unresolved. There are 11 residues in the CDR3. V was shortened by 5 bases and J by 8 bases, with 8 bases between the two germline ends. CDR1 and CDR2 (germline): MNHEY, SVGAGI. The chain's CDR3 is CASSGRATQYF. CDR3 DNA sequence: TGTGCCAGCAGTGGCCGGGCTACGCAGTATTTT.

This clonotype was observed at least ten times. CDR3 sequence: CASSSGQGGSPLHF. CDR3 in DNA: TGTGCCAGCAGTTCCGGACAGGGTGGTTCACCCCTCCACTTT. V usage is TRBV6-1 and J usage is TRBJ1-6; 8 bases agree with TRBD1. CDR1 is MNHNS and CDR2 is SASEGT in the germline V gene. V gave up 5 bases and J gave up 9 bases; unmatched junction bases: 6. The CDR3 spans 14 residues.

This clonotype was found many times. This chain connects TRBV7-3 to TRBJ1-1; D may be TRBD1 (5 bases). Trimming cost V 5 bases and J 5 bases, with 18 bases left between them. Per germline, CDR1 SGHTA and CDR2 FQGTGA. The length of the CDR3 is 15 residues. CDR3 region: CASSPRGGRETEAFF. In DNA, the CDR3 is TGTGCCAGCAGCCCGCGGGGGGGGAGGGAAACTGAAGCTTTCTTT. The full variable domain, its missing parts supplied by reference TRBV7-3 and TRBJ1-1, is GAGVSQTPSNKVTEKGKYVELRCDPISGHTALYWYRQSLGQGPEFLIYFQGTGAADDSGLPNDRFFAVRPEGSVSTLKIQRTERGDSAVYLCASSPRGGRETEAFFGQGTRLTVV.

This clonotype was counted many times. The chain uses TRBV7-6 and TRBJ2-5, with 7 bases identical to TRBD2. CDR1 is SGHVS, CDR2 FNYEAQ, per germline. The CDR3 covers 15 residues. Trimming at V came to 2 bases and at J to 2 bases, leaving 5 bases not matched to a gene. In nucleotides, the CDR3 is TGTGCCAGCAGCTTAATCCGGGACTATCAAGAGACCCAGTACTTC. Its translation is CASSLIRDYQETQYF. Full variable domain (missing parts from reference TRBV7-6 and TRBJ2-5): GAGVSQSPRYKVTKRGQDVALRCDPISGHVSLYWYRQALGQGPEFLTYFNYEAQQDKSGLPNDRFSAERPEGSISTLTIQRTEQRDSAMYRCASSLIRDYQETQYFGPGTRLLVL.

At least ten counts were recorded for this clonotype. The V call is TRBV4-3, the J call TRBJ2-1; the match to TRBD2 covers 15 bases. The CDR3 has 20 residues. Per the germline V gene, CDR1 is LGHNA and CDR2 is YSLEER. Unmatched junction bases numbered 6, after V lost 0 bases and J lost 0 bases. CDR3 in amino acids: CASSQEGTSGRPSSYNEQFF. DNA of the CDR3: TGCGCCAGCAGCCAAGAGGGGACTAGCGGGAGGCCTAGCTCCTACAATGAGCAGTTCTTC.

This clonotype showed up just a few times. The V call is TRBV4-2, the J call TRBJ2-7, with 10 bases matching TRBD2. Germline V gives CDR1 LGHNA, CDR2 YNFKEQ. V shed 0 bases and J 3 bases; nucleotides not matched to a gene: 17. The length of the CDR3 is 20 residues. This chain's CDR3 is CASSQESIGLAGVSRYEQYF. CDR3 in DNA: TGTGCCAGCAGCCAAGAATCTATTGGTCTAGCGGGAGTAAGTCGCTACGAGCAGTACTTC.

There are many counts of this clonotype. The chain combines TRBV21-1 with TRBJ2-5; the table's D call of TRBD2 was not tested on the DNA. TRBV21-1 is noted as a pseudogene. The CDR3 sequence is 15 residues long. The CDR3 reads CASSNYREGRETQYF. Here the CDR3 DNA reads TGTGCCAGCAGCAATTACCGGGAGGGTCGAGAGACCCAGTACTTC.

The CDR3 reads CASSLSSKETQYF. The CDR3 DNA reads TGTGCCAGCAGCTTATCCAGTAAAGAGACCCAGTACTTC. This chain uses TRBV11-2 with TRBJ2-5, with no clear D. CDR1 SGHAT and CDR2 FQNNGV come from the germline V gene. The CDR3 is 13 amino acids. The V and J ends lost 2 bases and 3 bases respectively, with 7 bases between them.

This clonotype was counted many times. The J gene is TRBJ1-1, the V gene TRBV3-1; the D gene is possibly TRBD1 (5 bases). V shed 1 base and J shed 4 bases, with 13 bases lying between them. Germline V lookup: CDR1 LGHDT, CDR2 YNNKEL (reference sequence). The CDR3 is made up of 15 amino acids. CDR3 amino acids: CASSQVHQGSTEAFF. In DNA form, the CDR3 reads TGTGCCAGCAGCCAAGTCCACCAGGGCTCCACTGAAGCTTTCTTT. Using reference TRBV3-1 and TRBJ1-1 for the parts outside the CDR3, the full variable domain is DTAVSQTPKYLVTQMGNDKSIKCEQNLGHDTMYWYKQDSKKFLKIMFSYNNKELIINETVPNRFSPKSPDKAHLNLHINSLELGDSAVYFCASSQVHQGSTEAFFGQGTRLTVV.

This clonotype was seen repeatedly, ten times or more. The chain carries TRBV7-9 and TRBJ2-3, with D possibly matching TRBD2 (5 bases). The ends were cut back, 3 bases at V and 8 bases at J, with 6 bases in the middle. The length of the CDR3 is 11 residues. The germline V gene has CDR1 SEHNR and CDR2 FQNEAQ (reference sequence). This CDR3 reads CASSFEGTQYF. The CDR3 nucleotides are TGTGCCAGCAGCTTCGAGGGTACGCAGTATTTT.

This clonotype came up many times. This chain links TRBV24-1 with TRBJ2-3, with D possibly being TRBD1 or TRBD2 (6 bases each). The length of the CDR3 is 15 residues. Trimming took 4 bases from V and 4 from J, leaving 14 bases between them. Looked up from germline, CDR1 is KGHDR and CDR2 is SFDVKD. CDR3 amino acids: CATSDLYREADTQYF. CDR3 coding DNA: TGTGCCACCAGTGACCTATACAGGGAGGCAGATACGCAGTATTTT.

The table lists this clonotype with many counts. CDR3 in amino acids: CASSLATEAYEQYF. CDR3 in DNA: TGTGCCAGCAGTTTGGCGACAGAGGCCTACGAGCAGTACTTC. The chain uses TRBV28 and TRBJ2-7; D is perhaps TRBD1 (5 bases). The CDR3 runs to 14 residues. V gave up 3 bases and J gave up 2 bases, with 11 bases separating them. Germline CDR1 MDHEN, CDR2 SYDVKM.

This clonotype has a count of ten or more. The chain's CDR3 is CASSMGLRAYGYTF. Written as DNA, the CDR3 is TGTGCCAGCAGCATGGGGTTGAGGGCCTATGGCTACACCTTC. The chain combines TRBV9 with TRBJ1-2; D unresolved. The CDR3 has 14 residues. The germline V gene has CDR1 SGDLS and CDR2 YYNGEE. Trimming removed 4 bases from V and 4 bases from J, with 14 bases in between.

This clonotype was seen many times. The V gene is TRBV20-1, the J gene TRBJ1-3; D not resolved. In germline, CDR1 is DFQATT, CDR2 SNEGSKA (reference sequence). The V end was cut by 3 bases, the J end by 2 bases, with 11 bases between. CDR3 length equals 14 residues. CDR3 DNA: TGCAGTGCTAGGGTCGAAGTGGCTGGAAACACCATATATTTT. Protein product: CSARVEVAGNTIYF.

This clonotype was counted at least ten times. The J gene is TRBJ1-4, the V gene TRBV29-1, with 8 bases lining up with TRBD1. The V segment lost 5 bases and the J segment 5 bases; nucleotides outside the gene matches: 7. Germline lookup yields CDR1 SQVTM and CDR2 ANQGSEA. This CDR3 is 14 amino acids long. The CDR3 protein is CSVTPGQANEKLFF. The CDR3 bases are TGCAGCGTTACTCCGGGACAGGCAAATGAAAAACTGTTTTTT.

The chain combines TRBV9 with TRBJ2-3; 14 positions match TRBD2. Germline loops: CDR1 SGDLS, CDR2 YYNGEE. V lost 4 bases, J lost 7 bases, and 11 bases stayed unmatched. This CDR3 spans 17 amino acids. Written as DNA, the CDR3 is TGTGCCAGCAGCCCAGGACTAGCGGGAGGACGGGGGAATACGCAGTATTTT. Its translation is CASSPGLAGGRGNTQYF.

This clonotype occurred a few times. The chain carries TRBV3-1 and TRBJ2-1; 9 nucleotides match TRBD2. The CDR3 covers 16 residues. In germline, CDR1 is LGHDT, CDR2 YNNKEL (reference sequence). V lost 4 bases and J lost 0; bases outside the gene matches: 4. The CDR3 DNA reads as TGTGCCAGCAGCCCTTGGACTAGCGACTCCTACAATGAGCAGTTCTTC. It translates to CASSPWTSDSYNEQFF.

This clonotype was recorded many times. Written as DNA, the CDR3 is TGTGCCAGCTCCCGGGACGGAACGTTTAACTATGGCTACACCTTC. It translates to CASSRDGTFNYGYTF. The chain has TRBV2 and TRBJ1-2; D might be TRBD1 (5 bases). Germline assignment: CDR1 SNHLY and CDR2 FYNNEI. V dropped 8 bases and J dropped 1 base, with 17 bases sitting between them. The CDR3 contains 15 residues.

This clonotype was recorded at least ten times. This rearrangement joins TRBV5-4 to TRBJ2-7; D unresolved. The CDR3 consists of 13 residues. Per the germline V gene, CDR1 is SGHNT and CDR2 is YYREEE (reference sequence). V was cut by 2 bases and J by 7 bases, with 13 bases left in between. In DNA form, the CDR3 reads TGTGCCAGCAGCTTCTCCACCTACGGTGAGCAGTACTTC. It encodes CASSFSTYGEQYF.

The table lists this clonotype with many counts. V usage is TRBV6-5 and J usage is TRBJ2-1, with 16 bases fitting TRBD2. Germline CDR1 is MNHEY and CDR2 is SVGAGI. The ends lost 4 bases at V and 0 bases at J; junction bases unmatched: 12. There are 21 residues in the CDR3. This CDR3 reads CASSSPGGLAGGRSSYNEQFF. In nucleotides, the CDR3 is TGTGCCAGCAGTTCCCCGGGGGGACTAGCGGGAGGGAGGAGCTCCTACAATGAGCAGTTCTTC.

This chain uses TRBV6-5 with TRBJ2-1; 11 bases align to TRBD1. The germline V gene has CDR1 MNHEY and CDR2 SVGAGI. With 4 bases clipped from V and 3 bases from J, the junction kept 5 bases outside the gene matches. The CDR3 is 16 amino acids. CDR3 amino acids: CASSLSGTGGYNEQFF. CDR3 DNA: TGTGCCAGCAGTTTATCCGGGACAGGGGGCTACAATGAGCAGTTCTTC.

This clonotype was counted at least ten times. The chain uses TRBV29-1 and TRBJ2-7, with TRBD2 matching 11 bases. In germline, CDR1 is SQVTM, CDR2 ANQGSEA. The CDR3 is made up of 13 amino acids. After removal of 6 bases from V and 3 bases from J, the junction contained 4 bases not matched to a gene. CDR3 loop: CSVGLAGGYEQYF. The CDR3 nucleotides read TGCAGCGTAGGCCTAGCGGGAGGCTACGAGCAGTACTTC.

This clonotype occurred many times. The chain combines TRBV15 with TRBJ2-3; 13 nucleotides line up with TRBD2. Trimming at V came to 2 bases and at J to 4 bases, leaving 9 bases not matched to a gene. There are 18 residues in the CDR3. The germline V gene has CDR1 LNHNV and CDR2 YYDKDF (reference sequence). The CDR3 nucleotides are TGTGCCACCAGCAGACGGGTTCCACTAGCGGGAGGGGCAGATACGCAGTATTTT. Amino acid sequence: CATSRRVPLAGGADTQYF. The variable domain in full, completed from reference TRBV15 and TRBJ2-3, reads DAMVIQNPRYQVTQFGKPVTLSCSQTLNHNVMYWYQQKSSQAPKLLFHYYDKDFNNEADTPDNFQSRRPNTSFCFLDIRSPGLGDTAMYLCATSRRVPLAGGADTQYFGPGTRLTVL.